These 6 T cell receptor beta chains were all obtained from the same sample, sequenced in a study of blood T cell repertoires in COVID-19. Some clones are missing from TCRdb's copy, which holds only in-frame ones; the method was immunoSEQ multiplex PCR. The table records some 80,000 clones, 88% of them present only once. The specimen sequenced was peripheral blood. The receptors here all came from a human donor in a cohort sampled during active COVID-19.

V gene TRBV6-5 combines with J gene TRBJ1-2, with D tentatively TRBD1 (5 bases). V shed 8 bases and J shed 4 bases, with 14 bases lying between them. In germline, CDR1 is MNHEY, CDR2 SVGAGI. The CDR3 extends over 13 amino acids. CDR3 region: CASQGRATYGYTF. DNA for the CDR3: TGTGCCAGCCAGGGCAGAGCCACCTATGGCTACACCTTC.

The rearrangement uses TRBV15 and TRBJ1-2; 9 bases match TRBD1. The CDR3 is made up of 14 amino acids. The germline CDR1 and CDR2 sequences are LNHNV and YYDKDF (reference sequence). The ends lost 5 bases at V and 10 bases at J; junction bases unmatched: 11. The DNA for the CDR3 is TGTGCCACCAGCTCGTCGGACAGGGGAGCCGTCTACACCTTC. Translation: CATSSSDRGAVYTF.

This clone was picked up one time. CDR3 sequence: CASSTWDSSYEQYF. The DNA for the CDR3 is TGTGCCAGCAGCACGTGGGACAGCTCCTACGAGCAGTACTTC. The chain carries TRBV7-9 and TRBJ2-7, with TRBD1 matching 7 bases. Germline-derived CDR1 and CDR2 are SEHNR and FQNEAQ (reference sequence). Germline trimming cut 5 bases from V and 0 bases from J; bases unmatched to any gene: 4. The CDR3 spans 14 residues.

V usage is TRBV28 and J usage is TRBJ2-1; 14 positions match TRBD2. CDR3 size: 17 residues. V dropped 4 bases and J dropped 3; count of bases not matched to a gene: 5. From germline, CDR1 is MDHEN and CDR2 SYDVKM. CDR3 nucleotides: TGTGCCAGCAGTTACGGGGGACTAGCGGGAGACTACAATGAGCAGTTCTTC. Its translation is CASSYGGLAGDYNEQFF.

This sequence joins TRBV29-1 and TRBJ2-7; unclear D gene. The CDR3 is 11 residues long. With 7 bases removed from V and 5 bases from J, the gap between germline ends came to 12 bases. Per the germline V gene, CDR1 is SQVTM and CDR2 is ANQGSEA. This chain's CDR3 is CSAMTKNEQYF. The CDR3 DNA is TGCAGCGCTATGACAAAAAACGAGCAGTACTTC.

The CDR3 DNA follows: TGTGCCAGCAGTCGTAGCTACGAGCAGTACTTC. This sequence encodes CASSRSYEQYF. This chain uses TRBV6-2 or TRBV6-3 with TRBJ2-7; D is uncertain. The CDR3 has 11 residues. Between the trimmed V and J ends, which lost 5 bases and 3 bases, there was a span of 5 bases. Germline CDR1 MNHEY, CDR2 SVGEGT.